The source of this T cell receptor (beta chain) is a study of human T cells and chemical hapten exposure. The wider study: Across samples, TCR yields varied, mostly owing to small differences in pooled library volumes.

Time point noted: patch test 1, 2 weeks after DPC sensitization. This sample's treatment: therapeutic diphenylcyclopropenone sensitization with weekly scalp DPC. Non-pregnant alopecia patients aged 18 to 70, suitable for DPC therapy. The sample holds many counts of this clonotype. Unique molecular identifiers were attached to individual cDNA molecules within the library. TCRdb reprocessed the RACE reads via MiXCR and lists one record per CDR3 protein. Of around 380,000 distinct CDR3 sequences listed, roughly 4.8% are singletons. Germline values: CDR1 MNHEY, CDR2 SMNVEV (reference sequence). V was shortened by 0 bases and J by 2 bases, with 17 bases between the two germline ends. This CDR3 spans 18 amino acids.

Material: whole blood, obtained in connection with sensitization to the hapten diphenylcyclopropenone (DPC). J is TRBJ2-1 and V is TRBV27, with D perhaps matching TRBD2 (6 bases). The receptor's source is a woman between 45 and 65 years old with alopecia areata. Some clones in this sample may be carry-over from other donors' samples. The CDR3 DNA follows: TGTGCCAGCAGTTTATCGATCGGAGGGGTTATAACCTACAATGAGCAGTTCTTC. Translating gives CASSLSIGGVITYNEQFF.